These T cell receptor beta chains were read from a single sample in a study of cytomegalovirus exposure and HLA in healthy donors. Produced via immunoSEQ multiplex PCR; TCRdb's table is partial and in-frame only. This sample carries about 180,000 clones, about 82% of them seen once, and the ten largest clones take approximately 2.1%. Sequenced: PBMCs. The receptors come from a woman aged 25 to 39 in good health and CMV-seronegative. Each CDR3 is given with its conserved first and last residue. The D gene is left open where the match is weak. The size field is filled for only some rows; it gives once, few, many or a size class.

J: TRBJ1-3; size: -; V: TRBV21-1; D: -; DNA: TGTGCCAGCAGCAACCGACAGGAGGTCCTTGGAGACACCATATATTTT; CDR3: CASSNRQEVLGDTIYF
J: TRBJ1-4; size: -; V: TRBV19; D: -; DNA: TGTGCCAGTATCGACGGGGGTGCAACTAATGAAAAACTGTTTTTT; CDR3: CASIDGGATNEKLFF
J: TRBJ2-2; size: -; V: TRBV5-1; D: -; DNA: TGCGCCAGCGGCCCAAGAGAGGGCTCCACCGGGGAGCTGTTTTTT; CDR3: CASGPREGSTGELFF
J: TRBJ1-5; size: -; V: TRBV15; D: -; DNA: TGTGCCACCAGCAGAGAAGGGGATAATCAGCCCCAGCATTTT; CDR3: CATSREGDNQPQHF
J: TRBJ2-7; size: -; V: TRBV29-1; D: -; DNA: TGCAGCGTTGAAGAGGACAGGAGGGGCTACGAGCAGTACTTC; CDR3: CSVEEDRRGYEQYF
J: TRBJ2-1; size: -; V: TRBV18; D: TRBD1; DNA: TGTGCCAGCTCACGTCAGGGGGCCTACAATGAGCAGTTCTTC; CDR3: CASSRQGAYNEQFF
J: TRBJ1-6; size: -; V: TRBV2; D: -; DNA: TGTGCCAGCAGTGAAGCTGTGGACAGAAGAGGGAATTCACCCCTCCACTTT; CDR3: CASSEAVDRRGNSPLHF
J: TRBJ2-3; size: -; V: TRBV6-5; D: -; DNA: TGTGCCAGCAGTTACACCCGGGAAACCACAGATACGCAGTATTTT; CDR3: CASSYTRETTDTQYF
J: TRBJ1-5; size: few; V: TRBV6-6; D: -; DNA: TGTGCCAGCAGGATAGGACTAGAGCCCCAGCATTTT; CDR3: CASRIGLEPQHF
J: TRBJ1-3; size: few; V: TRBV4-2; D: -; DNA: TGTGCCAGCAGCCCGGAGGCGGGGCGCCGGGCTGGAAACACCATATATTTT; CDR3: CASSPEAGRRAGNTIYF
J: TRBJ2-7; size: -; V: TRBV4-3; D: TRBD2; DNA: TGCGCCAGCAGCCAAAATTTACGGCTAGCGGGGCCCTACGAGCAGTACTTC; CDR3: CASSQNLRLAGPYEQYF
J: TRBJ2-7; size: -; V: TRBV30; D: TRBD1; DNA: TGTGCCGGACAGGGCTACGAGCAGTACTTC; CDR3: CAGQGYEQYF
J: TRBJ1-5; size: -; V: TRBV29-1; D: TRBD1; DNA: TGCAGCGCCCAGGGACAGGACAATCAGCCCCAGCATTTT; CDR3: CSAQGQDNQPQHF
J: TRBJ2-6; size: once; V: TRBV29-1; D: -; DNA: TGCAGTGCCAGCTCTGGGGCCAACGTCCTGACTTTC; CDR3: CSASSGANVLTF
J: TRBJ2-1; size: once; V: TRBV5-1; D: TRBD2; DNA: TGCGCCAGCAGCCAGCCTAGCGGCAATGAGCAGTTCTTC; CDR3: CASSQPSGNEQFF
J: TRBJ2-7; size: -; V: TRBV5-8; D: TRBD1; DNA: TGTGCCAGCAGCCGGGGACAGAATTACGAGCAGTACTTC; CDR3: CASSRGQNYEQYF
J: TRBJ1-2; size: -; V: TRBV7-6; D: TRBD1; DNA: TGTGCCAGCAGCCTCACAGGGGCTGGTGGCTACACCTTC; CDR3: CASSLTGAGGYTF
J: TRBJ1-1; size: few; V: TRBV29-1; D: TRBD1; DNA: TGCAGCGGTAAACAGGGGGCTTGGACTGAAGCTTTCTTT; CDR3: CSGKQGAWTEAFF